This T cell receptor beta chain was profiled in a study of Ad26.COV2.S vaccination and SARS-CoV-2 variants. Whole-study results and caveats: Non-spike TCR breadth did not differ much between vaccine and placebo recipients.

CDR1 is SGHDN and CDR2 is FVKESK in the germline V gene. The CDR3 has 15 amino acids. V dropped 6 bases and J dropped 8; count of bases not matched to a gene: 9. For this clone: Its antigen is unidentified.

The method was immunoSEQ multiplex PCR; TCRdb's version includes in-frame clones alone and lacks a portion of them. The sample carries about 180,000 clones, approximately 90% recorded once. The receptor's source is a human donor who had recovered from COVID-19. This specimen was peripheral blood, taken after recovery from COVID-19. The V call is TRBV14, the J call TRBJ1-6; 8 nucleotides match TRBD1. The CDR3 is CASSQTGAGYSPLHF. CDR3 bases: TGTGCCAGCAGTCAGACAGGGGCGGGGTATTCACCCCTCCACTTT. Drawing the rest from reference TRBV14 and TRBJ1-6, the complete variable domain is EAGVTQFPSHSVIEKGQTVTLRCDPISGHDNLYWYRRVMGKEIKFLLHFVKESKQDESGMPNNRFLAERTGGTYSTLKVQPAELEDSGVYFCASSQTGAGYSPLHFGNGTRLTVT.